Here is one T cell receptor (beta chain) with its context. Its antigen is unknown. The V segment lost 8 bases and the J segment 0 bases; nucleotides outside the gene matches: 3. The CDR3 sequence is 14 residues long. The germline CDR1 and CDR2 sequences are SGHTA and FQGNSA. Peptide-pool stimulation followed by sequencing identified expanded antigen-specific CD4+ clonotypes in the ViraFEST assay. Upon completion of under eleven days in culture, CD4+ T cells were isolated. Neither prior SARS-CoV-2 infection nor positive nucleocapsid antibodies were present in the vaccine recipients. The source of the sample is a study of vaccination effects on CD4 cells after COVID-19. Data came from immunoSEQ multiplex PCR; TCRdb stores just in-frame clones and leaves some out. There are 40,000 to 50,000 clones in the sample; 70% occur only once, and 26% lies in the top ten.

The sequenced sample was CD4+ T cells from PBMCs cultured with HCoV-OC43 spike peptides, obtained before COVID-19 vaccination. Described subset: HCoV-OC43 spike overlapping peptide pool stimulation. This TCR derives from a human donor who received a COVID-19 vaccine. The rearrangement links TRBV7-2 to TRBJ1-3; 8 bases are shared with TRBD1. This CDR3 reads CASGQGYSGNTIYF. The CDR3 nucleotides read TGTGCCAGCGGACAGGGCTACTCTGGAAACACCATATATTTT.